This T cell receptor (beta chain) is drawn from a study of T cells in Graves' hyperthyroidism and ophthalmopathy. This CDR3 comprises 15 residues. The germline V gene has CDR1 MDHEN and CDR2 SYDVKM. V was trimmed by 5 bases and J by 0 bases, leaving 14 bases between them. This clonotype was detected ten times or more. TCR beta CDR3 sequences were amplified from RNA transcripts. TCR CDR3 underwent first-round RT-PCR with the HTBI primer set. One entry per CDR3 protein results from TCRdb running MiXCR on the multiplex PCR reads. The sample carries fewer than 350,000 distinct CDR3 sequences, 21% recorded once. Diagnosis relied on clinical symptoms, serum thyroxine and TRAb, thyroid ultrasound and orbital computed tomography.

This receptor was identified in a woman between 50 and 59 years old with Graves' hyperthyroidism. The rearrangement uses TRBV28 and TRBJ2-7; possibly TRBD1 for D (5 bases). What was sequenced was blood. The CDR3 DNA reads TGTGCCAGCAGTCCCCAAGCAGGGTTCTCCTACGAGCAGTACTTC. Protein: CASSPQAGFSYEQYF.